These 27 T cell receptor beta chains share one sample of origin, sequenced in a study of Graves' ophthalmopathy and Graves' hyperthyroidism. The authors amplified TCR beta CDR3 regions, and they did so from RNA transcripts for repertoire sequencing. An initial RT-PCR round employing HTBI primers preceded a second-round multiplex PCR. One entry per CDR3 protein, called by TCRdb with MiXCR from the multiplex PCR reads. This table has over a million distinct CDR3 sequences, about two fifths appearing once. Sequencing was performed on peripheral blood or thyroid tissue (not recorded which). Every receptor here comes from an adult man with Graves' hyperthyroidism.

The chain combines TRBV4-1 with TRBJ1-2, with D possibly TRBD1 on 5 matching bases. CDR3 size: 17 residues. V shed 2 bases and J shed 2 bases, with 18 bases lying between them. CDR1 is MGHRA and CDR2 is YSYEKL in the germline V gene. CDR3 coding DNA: TGCGCCAGCAGCCAAAGAACGGGGCAGAGGAGAAACTATGGCTACACCTTC. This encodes CASSQRTGQRRNYGYTF.

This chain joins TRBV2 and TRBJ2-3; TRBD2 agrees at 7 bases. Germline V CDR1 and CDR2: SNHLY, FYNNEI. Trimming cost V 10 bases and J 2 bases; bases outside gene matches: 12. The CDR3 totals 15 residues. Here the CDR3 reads CAIDSAGQLTDTQYF. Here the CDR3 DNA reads TGTGCCATCGATTCAGCGGGGCAGCTCACAGATACGCAGTATTTT.

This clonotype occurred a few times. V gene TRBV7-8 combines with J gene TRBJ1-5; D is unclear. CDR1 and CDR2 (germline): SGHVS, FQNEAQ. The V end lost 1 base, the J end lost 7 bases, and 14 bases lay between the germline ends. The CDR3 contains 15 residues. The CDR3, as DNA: TGTGCCAGCAGCTTAGTAGGGAGGGTTGAACAGCCCCAGCATTTT. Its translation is CASSLVGRVEQPQHF.

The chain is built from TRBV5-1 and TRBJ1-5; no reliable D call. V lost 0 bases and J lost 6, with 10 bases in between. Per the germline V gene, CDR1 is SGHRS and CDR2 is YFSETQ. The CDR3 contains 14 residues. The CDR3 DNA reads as TGCGCCAGCAGCTTGGACGGACTTAGTCAGCCCCAGCATTTT. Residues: CASSLDGLSQPQHF.

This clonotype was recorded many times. The CDR3 spells CASSPQLSTEAFF. In DNA form, the CDR3 reads TGTGCCAGCAGCCCCCAGCTGTCCACTGAAGCTTTCTTT. V and J are TRBV5-6 and TRBJ1-1; unclear D gene. Trimming cost V 4 bases and J 4 bases, with 11 bases left between them. The germline V gene has CDR1 SGHDT and CDR2 YYEEEE. The length of the CDR3 is 13 residues.

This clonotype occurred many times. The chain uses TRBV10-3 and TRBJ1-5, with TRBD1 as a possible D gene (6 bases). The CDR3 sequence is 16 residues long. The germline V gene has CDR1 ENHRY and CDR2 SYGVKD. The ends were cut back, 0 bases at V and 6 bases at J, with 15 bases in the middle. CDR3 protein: CAISESAEGGSQPQHF. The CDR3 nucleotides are TGTGCCATCAGTGAGTCAGCGGAGGGGGGGAGTCAGCCCCAGCATTTT.

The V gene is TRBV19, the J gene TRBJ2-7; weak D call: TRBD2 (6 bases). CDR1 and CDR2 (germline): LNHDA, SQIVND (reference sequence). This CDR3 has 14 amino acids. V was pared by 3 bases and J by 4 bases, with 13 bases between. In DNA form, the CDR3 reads TGTGCCAGTAGTATGTCCGTTGGGACTTACGAGCAGTACTTC. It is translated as CASSMSVGTYEQYF.

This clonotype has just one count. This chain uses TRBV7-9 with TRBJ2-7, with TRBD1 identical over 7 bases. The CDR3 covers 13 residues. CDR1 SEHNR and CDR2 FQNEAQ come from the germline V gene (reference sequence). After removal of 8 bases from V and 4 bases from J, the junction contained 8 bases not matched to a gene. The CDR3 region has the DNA TGTGCCAGCCTAGAGGGGGCAAAGTACGAGCAGTACTTC. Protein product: CASLEGAKYEQYF.

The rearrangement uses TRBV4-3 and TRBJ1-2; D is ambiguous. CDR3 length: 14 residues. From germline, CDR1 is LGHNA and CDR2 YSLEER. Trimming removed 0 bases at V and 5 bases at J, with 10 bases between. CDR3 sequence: CASSQDRSDYGYTF. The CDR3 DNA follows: TGCGCCAGCAGCCAAGATAGGTCAGATTATGGCTACACCTTC.

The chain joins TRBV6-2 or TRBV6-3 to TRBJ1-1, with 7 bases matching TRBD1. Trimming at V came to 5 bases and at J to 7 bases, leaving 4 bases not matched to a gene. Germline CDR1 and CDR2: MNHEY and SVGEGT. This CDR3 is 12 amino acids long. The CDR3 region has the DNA TGTGCCAGCAGTAAAGGGGGCGGTGAAGCTTTCTTT. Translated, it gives CASSKGGGEAFF.

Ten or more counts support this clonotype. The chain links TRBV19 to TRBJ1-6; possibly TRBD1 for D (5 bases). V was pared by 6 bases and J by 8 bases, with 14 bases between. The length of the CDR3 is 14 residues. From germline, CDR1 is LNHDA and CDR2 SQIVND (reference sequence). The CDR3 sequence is CASRPGGLHSPLHF. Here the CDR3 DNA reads TGTGCCAGTAGGCCGGGGGGACTACATTCACCCCTCCACTTT.

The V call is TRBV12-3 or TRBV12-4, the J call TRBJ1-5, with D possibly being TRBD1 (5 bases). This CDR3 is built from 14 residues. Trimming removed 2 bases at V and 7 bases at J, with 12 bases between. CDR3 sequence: CASSLKVWGQPQHF. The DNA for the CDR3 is TGTGCCAGCAGTTTAAAGGTATGGGGGCAGCCCCAGCATTTT.

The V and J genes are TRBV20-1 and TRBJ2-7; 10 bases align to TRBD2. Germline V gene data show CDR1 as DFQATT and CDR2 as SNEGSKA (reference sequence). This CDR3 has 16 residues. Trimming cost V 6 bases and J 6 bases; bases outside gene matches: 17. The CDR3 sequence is CSAEPLFGTSDLEQYF. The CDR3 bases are TGCAGTGCGGAGCCTCTTTTCGGGACTAGCGACCTCGAGCAGTACTTC.

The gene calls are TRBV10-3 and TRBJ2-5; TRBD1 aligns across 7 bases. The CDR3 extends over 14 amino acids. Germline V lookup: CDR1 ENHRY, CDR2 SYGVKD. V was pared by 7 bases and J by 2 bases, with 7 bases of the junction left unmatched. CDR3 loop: CAITKDRKQETQYF. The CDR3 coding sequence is TGTGCCATCACTAAGGACAGGAAACAAGAGACCCAGTACTTC.

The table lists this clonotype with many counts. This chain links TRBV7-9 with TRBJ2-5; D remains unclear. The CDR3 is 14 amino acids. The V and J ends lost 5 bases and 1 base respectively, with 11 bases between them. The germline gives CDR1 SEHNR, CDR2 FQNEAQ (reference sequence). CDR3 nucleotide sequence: TGTGCCAGCAGCACCGCCTTATCCCAAGAGACCCAGTACTTC. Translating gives CASSTALSQETQYF.

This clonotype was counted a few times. The CDR3 DNA reads TGTGCCAGCAGTTCCCTTACGGACGAGCAGTACTTC. This encodes CASSSLTDEQYF. The chain carries TRBV12-3 or TRBV12-4 and TRBJ2-7; D remains unclear. V was pared by 4 bases and J by 5 bases, with 9 bases between. This CDR3 spans 12 amino acids.

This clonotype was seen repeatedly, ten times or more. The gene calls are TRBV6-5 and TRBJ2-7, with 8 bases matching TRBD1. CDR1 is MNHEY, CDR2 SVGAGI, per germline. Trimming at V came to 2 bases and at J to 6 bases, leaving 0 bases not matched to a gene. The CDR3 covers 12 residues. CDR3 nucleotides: TGTGCCAGCAGTTACGACAGGGGCGAGCAGTACTTC. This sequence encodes CASSYDRGEQYF.

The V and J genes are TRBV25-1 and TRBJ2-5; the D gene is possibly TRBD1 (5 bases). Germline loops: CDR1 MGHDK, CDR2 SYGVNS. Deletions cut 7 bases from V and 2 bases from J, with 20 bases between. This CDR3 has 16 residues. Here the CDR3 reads CASTRAPTAGQETQYF. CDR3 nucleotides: TGTGCCAGCACCAGGGCCCCCACGGCAGGGCAAGAGACCCAGTACTTC.

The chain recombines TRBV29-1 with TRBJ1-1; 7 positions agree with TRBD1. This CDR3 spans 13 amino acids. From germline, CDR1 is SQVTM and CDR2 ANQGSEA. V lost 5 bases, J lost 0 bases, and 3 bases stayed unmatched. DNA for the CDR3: TGCAGCGTTCAGACAGGGCTGAACACTGAAGCTTTCTTT. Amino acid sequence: CSVQTGLNTEAFF.

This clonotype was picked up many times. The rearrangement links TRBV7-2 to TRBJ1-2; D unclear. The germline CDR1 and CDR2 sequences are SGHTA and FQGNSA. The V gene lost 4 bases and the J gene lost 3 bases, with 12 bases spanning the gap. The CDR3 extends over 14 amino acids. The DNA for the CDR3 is TGTGCCAGCAGCTCCGATCGGGTCGACTATGGCTACACCTTC. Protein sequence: CASSSDRVDYGYTF.

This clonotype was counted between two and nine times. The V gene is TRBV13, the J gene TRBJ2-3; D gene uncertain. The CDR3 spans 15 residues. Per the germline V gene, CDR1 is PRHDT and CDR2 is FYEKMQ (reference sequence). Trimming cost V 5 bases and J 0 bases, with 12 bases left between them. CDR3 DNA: TGTGCCAGCAGCCATTTCCAAGGGAGCACAGATACGCAGTATTTT. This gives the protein CASSHFQGSTDTQYF.

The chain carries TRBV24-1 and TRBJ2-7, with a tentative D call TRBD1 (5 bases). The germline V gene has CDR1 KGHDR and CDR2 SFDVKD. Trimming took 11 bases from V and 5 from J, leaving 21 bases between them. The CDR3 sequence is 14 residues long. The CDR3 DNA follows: TGTGCCAGCAGCCAAGGTTCAGGGTTGGACGAGCAGTACTTC. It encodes CASSQGSGLDEQYF.

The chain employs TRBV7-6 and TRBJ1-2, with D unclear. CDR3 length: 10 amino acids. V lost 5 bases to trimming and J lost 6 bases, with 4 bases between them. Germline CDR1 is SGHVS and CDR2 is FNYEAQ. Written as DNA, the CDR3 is TGTGCCAGCAGCCGTCATGGCTACACCTTC. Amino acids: CASSRHGYTF.

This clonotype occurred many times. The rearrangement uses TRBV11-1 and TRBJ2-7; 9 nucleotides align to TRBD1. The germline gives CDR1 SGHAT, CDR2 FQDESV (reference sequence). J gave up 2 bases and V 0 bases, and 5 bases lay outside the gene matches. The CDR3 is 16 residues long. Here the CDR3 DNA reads TGTGCCAGCAGCTTAGCGCCGGGACAGGGAACCTACGAGCAGTACTTC. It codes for CASSLAPGQGTYEQYF.

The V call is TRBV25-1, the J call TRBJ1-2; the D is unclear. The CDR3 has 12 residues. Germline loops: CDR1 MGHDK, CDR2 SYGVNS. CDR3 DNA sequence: TGTGCTAGATCGAGCTCGATCTATGGCTACACCTTC. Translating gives CARSSSIYGYTF.

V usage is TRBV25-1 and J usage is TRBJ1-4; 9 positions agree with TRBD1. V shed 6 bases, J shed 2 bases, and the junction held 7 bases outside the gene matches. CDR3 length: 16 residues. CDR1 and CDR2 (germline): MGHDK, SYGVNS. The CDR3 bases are TGTGCCAGCAGCCCAACCGGGACAGGGACTAATGAAAAACTGTTTTTT. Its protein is CASSPTGTGTNEKLFF. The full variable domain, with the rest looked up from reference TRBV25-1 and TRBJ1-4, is EADIYQTPRYLVIGTGKKITLECSQTMGHDKMYWYQQDPGMELHLIHYSYGVNSTEKGDLSSESTVSRIRTEHFPLTLESARPSHTSQYLCASSPTGTGTNEKLFFGSGTQLSVL.

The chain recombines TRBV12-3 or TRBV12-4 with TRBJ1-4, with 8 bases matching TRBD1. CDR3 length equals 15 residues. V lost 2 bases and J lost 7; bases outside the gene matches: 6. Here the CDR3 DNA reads TGTGCCAGCAGTTTATCGGACAGGGTTGTTGAAAAACTGTTTTTT. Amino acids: CASSLSDRVVEKLFF.